This T cell receptor (beta chain) was profiled in a study of CD8 T cells in ankylosing spondylitis. TCRdb recomputed calls from the 5' RACE reads with MiXCR, one row per CDR3 protein. The sample lists 380,000 or so distinct CDR3 sequences; around 20% were seen once. V was clipped by 7 bases and J by 3 bases, with 10 bases between them. This CDR3 comprises 13 residues. Per germline, CDR1 LGHDT and CDR2 YNNKEL (reference sequence). This TCR derives from a male donor with ankylosing spondylitis or in good health (not recorded which). The V call is TRBV3-1, the J call TRBJ2-1, with no clear D. The sample was blood, either unsorted or a sorted T cell fraction (not recorded which). CDR3 in amino acids: CASKETLYNEQFF. In DNA form, the CDR3 reads TGTGCCAGCAAAGAGACACTCTACAATGAGCAGTTCTTC.